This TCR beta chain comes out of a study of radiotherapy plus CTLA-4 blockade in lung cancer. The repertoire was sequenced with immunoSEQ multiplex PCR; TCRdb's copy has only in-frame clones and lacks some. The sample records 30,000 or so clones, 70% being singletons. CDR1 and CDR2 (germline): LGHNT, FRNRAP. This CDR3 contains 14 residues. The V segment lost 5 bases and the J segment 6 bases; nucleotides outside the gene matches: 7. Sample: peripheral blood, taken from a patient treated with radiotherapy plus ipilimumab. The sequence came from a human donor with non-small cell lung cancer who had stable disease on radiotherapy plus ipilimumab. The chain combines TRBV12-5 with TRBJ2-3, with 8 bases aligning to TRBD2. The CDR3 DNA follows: TGTGCTAGTGGTCGGGGACTAGTCAGCGATACGCAGTATTTT. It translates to CASGRGLVSDTQYF. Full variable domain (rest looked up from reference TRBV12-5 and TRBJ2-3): DARVTQTPRHKVTEMGQEVTMRCQPILGHNTVFWYRQTMMQGLELLAYFRNRAPLDDSGMPKDRFSAEMPDATLATLKIQPSEPRDSAVYFCASGRGLVSDTQYFGPGTRLTVL.